These 18 T cell receptor beta chains originate from one sample sequenced in a study of CD4+ T cells in melanoma. Using immunoSEQ multiplex PCR, the repertoire was profiled, and TCRdb retains in-frame clones only, with some absent. The table includes about 9,600 clones, roughly 70% detected once. The specimen was cells from a culture (not recorded whether cultured in vitro). Every receptor here comes from a human donor with melanoma.

The rearrangement joins TRBV30 to TRBJ1-5; D not resolved. The CDR3 loop spans 13 amino acids. Germline CDR1 GTSNPN, CDR2 SVGIG (reference sequence). Trimming took off 0 bases at V and 3 bases at J, with 6 bases between the two ends. CDR3 region: CAWSVYPNQPQHF. The CDR3, as DNA: TGTGCCTGGAGTGTATACCCCAATCAGCCCCAGCATTTT.

This chain connects TRBV19 to TRBJ2-1; 8 bases agree with TRBD1. Looked up from germline, CDR1 is LNHDA and CDR2 is SQIVND (reference sequence). The CDR3 has 14 amino acids. V shed 6 bases, J shed 6 bases, and the junction held 7 bases outside the gene matches. CDR3 sequence reads: CASRRTGQGNEQFF. The CDR3 DNA reads as TGTGCCAGTAGGAGGACAGGGCAGGGCAATGAGCAGTTCTTC.

The chain joins TRBV19 to TRBJ1-3; tentatively, D is TRBD1 (6 bases). This CDR3 is built from 14 residues. Germline V CDR1 and CDR2: LNHDA, SQIVND (reference sequence). V lost 3 bases, J lost 2 bases, and 8 bases lay in between. CDR3 amino acids: CASSMGTPGNTIYF. CDR3 DNA sequence: TGTGCCAGTAGTATGGGGACACCTGGAAACACCATATATTTT.

The rearrangement uses TRBV6-5 and TRBJ1-6; TRBD1 agrees at 10 bases. The CDR3 loop spans 15 amino acids. Germline lookup yields CDR1 MNHEY and CDR2 SVGAGI. V shed 5 bases, J shed 8 bases, and the junction held 6 bases outside the gene matches. The CDR3 reads CASSPGTGAYSPLHF. The CDR3 DNA reads TGTGCCAGCAGTCCAGGGACAGGGGCTTATTCACCCCTCCACTTT.

This sequence joins TRBV5-1 and TRBJ2-3; D tentatively fits TRBD1 or TRBD2 (6 bases each). Looked up from germline, CDR1 is SGHRS and CDR2 is YFSETQ. Trimming removed 1 base from V and 2 bases from J, with 14 bases in between. The CDR3 is 16 amino acids. CDR3 amino acids: CASSLIGGTSTDTQYF. CDR3 DNA: TGCGCCAGCAGCTTGATAGGGGGGACCTCCACAGATACGCAGTATTTT.

V gene TRBV7-2 combines with J gene TRBJ2-5; no firm D call. The germline V and J ends were trimmed by 5 bases and 5 bases, with 12 bases remaining between them. The germline CDR1 and CDR2 sequences are SGHTA and FQGNSA. CDR3 length equals 13 residues. CDR3 loop: CASSPPVGETQYF. The CDR3 DNA follows: TGTGCCAGCAGCCCCCCCGTGGGGGAGACCCAGTACTTC.

The chain couples TRBV11-2 to TRBJ1-2; possibly TRBD1 for D (5 bases). The CDR3 covers 16 residues. The V gene lost 3 bases and the J gene lost 2 bases, with 16 bases spanning the gap. Germline V gene lookup returns CDR1 SGHAT and CDR2 FQNNGV. The CDR3 bases are TGTGCCAGCAGCTTGGCCCTAAGACAGCGAAACTATGGCTACACCTTC. Its protein product is CASSLALRQRNYGYTF.

In its sample, this clone was seen a few times. The J gene is TRBJ1-5, the V gene TRBV30; D call uncertain. V lost 0 bases to trimming and J lost 2 bases, with 8 bases between them. Per germline, CDR1 GTSNPN and CDR2 SVGIG (reference sequence). The length of the CDR3 is 14 residues. The CDR3 sequence is CAWSVTKGNQPQHF. The CDR3 coding sequence is TGTGCCTGGAGTGTAACCAAGGGCAATCAGCCCCAGCATTTT.

V gene TRBV21-1 combines with J gene TRBJ1-4; the table assigns TRBD1, which was not confirmed against the DNA. TRBV21-1 counts as a pseudogene. This CDR3 has 10 amino acids. The DNA for the CDR3 is TGTGCCAGCAGCGTACGACAGGGAAATTTT. Its translation is CASSVRQGNF.

The gene calls are TRBV18 and TRBJ1-4; D is unresolved. The germline CDR1 and CDR2 sequences are KGHSH and LQKENI. CDR3 length equals 13 residues. Trimming pared 2 bases from V and 4 bases from J, leaving 5 bases between. The CDR3 here is CASSPGINEKLFF. The CDR3 DNA follows: TGTGCCAGCTCACCAGGGATTAATGAAAAACTGTTTTTT. Full variable domain (remainder filled in from reference TRBV18 and TRBJ1-4): NAGVMQNPRHLVRRRGQEARLRCSPMKGHSHVYWYRQLPEEGLKFMVYLQKENIIDESGMPKERFSAEFPKEGPSILRIQQVVRGDSAAYFCASSPGINEKLFFGSGTQLSVL.

This clone came up a few times. The chain joins TRBV7-9 to TRBJ1-2; weak D call: TRBD1 (5 bases). The CDR3 loop spans 14 amino acids. Germline V lookup: CDR1 SEHNR, CDR2 FQNEAQ (reference sequence). V was pared by 1 base and J by 2 bases, with 8 bases between. CDR3 sequence (DNA): TGTGCCAGCAGCTTAGAAACAGGCAACTATGGCTACACCTTC. It specifies CASSLETGNYGYTF.

The genes are TRBV5-1 and TRBJ2-5; TRBD2 might be the D (5 bases). The V end lost 2 bases, the J end lost 2 bases, and 10 bases lay between the germline ends. CDR1 is SGHRS, CDR2 YFSETQ, per germline. The CDR3 covers 14 residues. The CDR3, as DNA: TGCGCCAGCAGCTTTATGGGGAGTCAAGAGACCCAGTACTTC. Translation gives CASSFMGSQETQYF. Filled out from reference TRBV5-1 and TRBJ2-5, the complete variable domain reads KAGVTQTPRYLIKTRGQQVTLSCSPISGHRSVSWYQQTPGQGLQFLFEYFSETQRNKGNFPGRFSGRQFSNSRSEMNVSTLELGDSALYLCASSFMGSQETQYFGPGTRLLVL.

V is TRBV7-9 and J is TRBJ2-7; D remains unclear. Trimming took 0 bases from V and 2 from J, leaving 8 bases between them. CDR1 is SEHNR, CDR2 FQNEAQ, per germline (reference sequence). The CDR3 is 14 amino acids. The CDR3 DNA reads as TGTGCCAGCAGCTTAGCGGGCGGCGCCTACGAGCAGTACTTC. Amino acids: CASSLAGGAYEQYF.

V usage is TRBV4-1 and J usage is TRBJ2-7; the D is unclear. Trimming left V 1 base short and J 6 bases short, with 10 bases between. The germline CDR1 and CDR2 sequences are MGHRA and YSYEKL. This CDR3 has 13 amino acids. Here the CDR3 DNA reads TGCGCCAGCAGCCAAGTGCTTGGGTTCGAGCAGTACTTC. It is translated as CASSQVLGFEQYF.

The chain recombines TRBV12-3 or TRBV12-4 with TRBJ2-2; D is uncertain. Deletions cut 7 bases from V and 4 bases from J, with 10 bases between. CDR3 length: 13 residues. CDR3 nucleotides: TGTGCCAGCACAAACTGGACCACCGGGGAGCTGTTTTTT. Translating it yields CASTNWTTGELFF.

The chain carries TRBV28 and TRBJ1-1, with D perhaps TRBD1 (5 bases). The CDR3 is made up of 18 amino acids. V gave up 2 bases and J gave up 5 bases, with 24 bases separating them. Germline V CDR1 and CDR2: MDHEN, SYDVKM. The CDR3 sequence: CASSLPRWRGEADTEAFF. The CDR3 DNA follows: TGTGCCAGCAGTTTACCCCGATGGCGGGGGGAAGCAGATACTGAAGCTTTCTTT.

The gene calls are TRBV4-1 and TRBJ1-1; D perhaps matches TRBD1 (5 bases). The germline V and J ends were trimmed by 3 bases and 10 bases, with 18 bases remaining between them. Looked up from germline, CDR1 is MGHRA and CDR2 is YSYEKL. CDR3 length: 14 residues. CDR3 nucleotides: TGCGCCAGCAGCCAGCGACCGGGACCGTTTACAGCTTTCTTT. Its translation is CASSQRPGPFTAFF.

This clone was detected once. V and J are TRBV5-1 and TRBJ1-1; a weak D match, TRBD1 (5 bases). This CDR3 region has 17 residues. Between the trimmed V and J ends, which lost 1 base and 3 bases, there was a span of 19 bases. Germline V lookup: CDR1 SGHRS, CDR2 YFSETQ. The DNA of the CDR3 is TGCGCCAGCAGCTTGAGTGCGTTTCCCGACAGTTACACTGAAGCTTTCTTT. This translates into CASSLSAFPDSYTEAFF. Full variable domain (outside the CDR3, taken from reference TRBV5-1 and TRBJ1-1): KAGVTQTPRYLIKTRGQQVTLSCSPISGHRSVSWYQQTPGQGLQFLFEYFSETQRNKGNFPGRFSGRQFSNSRSEMNVSTLELGDSALYLCASSLSAFPDSYTEAFFGQGTRLTVV.